A selection of T cell receptor beta chains follows, all from one sample in a study of blood T cell repertoires in COVID-19. Repertoires were generated with immunoSEQ multiplex PCR, while TCRdb's copy carries only in-frame clones and drops some. The data show about 54,000 clones, with roughly 87% seen just once and 3.5% to 4% held by the top ten. Sequencing used peripheral blood. These receptors came from a man aged 40-50 years with COVID-19, enrolled during active disease. Both conserved end residues are part of each CDR3. The D gene is left open where the match is weak.

V: TRBV7-9; D: NA; CDR3: CASSRSNEQFF
V: TRBV15; D: TRBD1; CDR3: CATSSADRVGNQPQHF
V: TRBV3-1/TRBV3-2; D: TRBD1; CDR3: CASSTGLDRGGEKLFF
V: TRBV18; D: NA; CDR3: CASSLGTTTNEKLFF
V: TRBV4-1; D: NA; CDR3: CASSPSGGTERSGNTIYF
V: TRBV7-8; D: NA; CDR3: CASSSLLEGGYTF
V: TRBV4-1; D: NA; CDR3: CASSQIESVNTEAFF
V: TRBV6-5; D: TRBD1; CDR3: CASRNRDRDGEQYF
V: TRBV7-2; D: NA; CDR3: CASSSRARENEQYF
V: TRBV10-3; D: NA; CDR3: CAISAAGFNQPQHF
V: TRBV5-1; D: TRBD1; CDR3: CASSEGTVNTEAFF
V: TRBV4-1; D: TRBD1; CDR3: CASSLRGQGGYEQYF
V: TRBV24-1; D: NA; CDR3: CATDLDRPTNYGYTF
V: TRBV5-1; D: TRBD2; CDR3: CASSAAPSSGGTQYF
V: TRBV5-6; D: TRBD1; CDR3: CASSFDRGGYTF
V: TRBV11-2; D: NA; CDR3: CASSPGGTEAFF
V: TRBV28; D: TRBD2; CDR3: CASSVSGRSSYEQYF
V: TRBV6-5; D: NA; CDR3: CASSLAFEQYF